This T cell receptor beta chain was profiled in a study of T cells after posttransplantation cyclophosphamide. Findings and caveats of the study: Donor-recipient repertoire similarity was low at 1-2 months, rising over year one.

V lost 4 bases to trimming and J lost 5 bases, with 11 bases between them. Germline CDR1 and CDR2: MNHNS and SASEGT. The length of the CDR3 is 13 residues. Concerning this clone itself: Its target is unknown.

Clones were read by immunoSEQ multiplex PCR, and TCRdb kept only the in-frame ones, dropping some. Found here are roughly 13,000 clones, approximately 80% of them singletons; the top ten hold around 1.2%. Input material: memory CD4+ T cells sorted from PBMCs. The chain recombines TRBV6-1 with TRBJ1-2; TRBD1 might be the D (5 bases). The sequence came from a man in his fifties. Here the CDR3 reads CASSAAREYGYTF. CDR3 in DNA: TGTGCCAGCAGTGCGGCCAGGGAATATGGCTACACCTTC.